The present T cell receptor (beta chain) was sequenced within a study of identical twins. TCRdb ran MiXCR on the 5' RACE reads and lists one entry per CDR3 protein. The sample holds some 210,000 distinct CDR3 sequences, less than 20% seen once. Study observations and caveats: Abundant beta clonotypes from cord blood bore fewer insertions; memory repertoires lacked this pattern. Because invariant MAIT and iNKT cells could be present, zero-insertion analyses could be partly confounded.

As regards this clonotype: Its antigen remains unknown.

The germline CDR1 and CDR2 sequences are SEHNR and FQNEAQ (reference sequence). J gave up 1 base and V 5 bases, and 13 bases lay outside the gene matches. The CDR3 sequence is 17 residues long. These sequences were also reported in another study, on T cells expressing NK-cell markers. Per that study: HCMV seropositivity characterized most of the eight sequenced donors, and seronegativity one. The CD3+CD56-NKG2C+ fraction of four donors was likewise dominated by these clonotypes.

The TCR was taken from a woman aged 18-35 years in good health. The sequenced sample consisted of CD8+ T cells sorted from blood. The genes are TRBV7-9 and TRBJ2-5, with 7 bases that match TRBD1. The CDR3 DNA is TGTGCCAGCAGCCCAAGAGCCACCCGGGACAGCCAAGAGACCCAGTACTTC. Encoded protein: CASSPRATRDSQETQYF.